This is a list of T cell receptor beta chains from one sample in a study of T cells expressing NK-cell markers. TCRdb reanalyzed the 5' RACE reads and collapses them to one entry per CDR3 protein, without DNA. Reported are 550,000 to 600,000 distinct CDR3 sequences; the ten largest clones contain approximately 4%. Sequenced sample: blood T cells: a sorted CD56 or NKG2C T cell subset, CD4+ or CD8+ T cells, or bulk PBMC T cells (not recorded which). These receptors were collected from a man aged 18 to 30 in good health. The CDR3 runs from the conserved cysteine through the conserved F or W.

v_call	j_call	cdr3_aa
TRBV6-5	TRBJ2-1	CASSSLAYSYNEQFF
TRBV20-1	TRBJ2-3	CSAHWEGGGDTQYF
TRBV4-2	TRBJ2-3	CASSPDSAFRDTQYF
TRBV15	TRBJ2-2	CATSREAGNTGELFF
TRBV6-1	TRBJ2-1	CASSGQGPAASLYNEQFF
TRBV18	TRBJ2-7	CASSLREGTAYEQYF
TRBV27	TRBJ2-7	CASSLSPDRANYEQYF
TRBV4-3	TRBJ2-3	CASSQDLQSSDTQYF
TRBV6-5	TRBJ2-7	CASSLSGLVTHEQYF
TRBV5-1	TRBJ1-2	CASSPTGEGGYTF
TRBV20-1	TRBJ2-4	CSARRDIAKNIQYF
TRBV7-9	TRBJ2-7	CASSLRRVYSYEQYF
TRBV4-2	TRBJ2-7	CASSQQGQYEQYF
TRBV29-1	TRBJ1-1	CSVQGQSGTEAFF
TRBV30	TRBJ2-3	CAWSRSDTQYF
TRBV4-3	TRBJ2-7	CASSQERLNVYEQYF
TRBV4-3	TRBJ2-3	CASSQLGLGLITDTQYF
TRBV12-3/TRBV12-4	TRBJ2-1	CASSGEDNEQFF
TRBV4-3	TRBJ2-2	CASSQERGGRTGELFF
TRBV6-2/TRBV6-3	TRBJ2-1	CASRTRLQYHEQFF
TRBV15	TRBJ2-3	CATSRDWEQGATDTQYF
TRBV5-1	TRBJ2-5	CASSLQLAGGETQYF
TRBV7-8	TRBJ2-5	CASSLAQRTSAKETQYF
TRBV4-2	TRBJ2-7	CASSPLTGTTPYEQYF
TRBV6-2/TRBV6-3	TRBJ2-5	CASSPHGRTQETQYF
TRBV27	TRBJ2-3	CASSPATLTSTDTQYF
TRBV12-3/TRBV12-4	TRBJ1-1	CASSFPIRTDNYEAFF
TRBV5-5	TRBJ2-2	CASSKRGTANTGELFF
TRBV4-1	TRBJ1-1	CASSQAGDGVTEAFF
TRBV10-3	TRBJ2-7	CAISEAGASYEQYF
TRBV5-1	TRBJ2-5	CASRGSGTSQETQYF
TRBV12-3/TRBV12-4	TRBJ2-3	CASASRDTQYF
TRBV7-2	TRBJ1-5	CASSSGGRGGDQPQHF
TRBV20-1	TRBJ2-1	CSARDGWALINEQFF
TRBV5-1	TRBJ2-6	CASEPGGSGANVLTF
TRBV20-1	TRBJ2-5	CSARSGWGTGKETQYF
TRBV6-1	TRBJ2-7	CASSREYRGPYEQYF